This TCR beta chain was recovered during a study of blood T cells in healthy people across ages. Notes on the study in general: Donors of long life had a larger count of naive CD4+ cells and greater diversity than aged donors.

Isolation yielded PBMCs, at least 7 million per sample, in every case. Per the germline V gene, CDR1 is SGHRS and CDR2 is YFSETQ. This CDR3 spans 17 amino acids. A second PCR of about 6 to 12 cycles used a sample-barcoded 5' primer and a J-beta primer mix. Every cDNA molecule bore a tag from a template-switch adaptor containing 12 random nucleotides. TCRdb ran MiXCR on the 5' RACE reads and lists one entry per CDR3 protein. The sample includes around 800,000 distinct CDR3 sequences, approximately 65% of them seen just once. For this clonotype: Its antigen is as yet unknown.

The origin of this receptor is a man aged 30-40 years in good health. Input material: blood. The chain couples TRBV5-1 to TRBJ2-5, with a weak D call TRBD1 (6 bases). The last part of the DNA fits TRBJ2-7 better; the J call may be wrong. The CDR3 nucleotides read TGCGCCAGCAGCCACAGAAGGGAGTACAGGGACGCCTACGAGCAGTACTTC. The encoded protein is CASSHRREYRDAYEQYF.